Presented here are 16 T cell receptor beta chains from one specimen sequenced in a study of cytomegalovirus exposure and HLA in healthy donors. PCR was performed using 60 Vbeta and 13 Jbeta primers. Assay: immunoSEQ multiplex PCR; the TCRdb copy retains only in-frame clones and omits some. The sample includes some 150,000 clones, around 82% seen only once; the top ten take under 7.5%. Input material: PBMCs. The receptors originated from a man aged 35-49 years in good health and CMV-seropositive.

This chain joins TRBV2 and TRBJ1-1, with D possibly matching TRBD1 (6 bases). The CDR3 length is 15 residues. V was shortened by 3 bases and J by 1 base, with 12 bases between the two germline ends. Germline V gives CDR1 SNHLY, CDR2 FYNNEI. CDR3 DNA sequence: TGTGCCAGCAGTGAGCAGGGCAGGGGGAACACTGAAGCTTTCTTT. Protein sequence: CASSEQGRGNTEAFF.

V is TRBV2 and J is TRBJ2-5; possible D gene TRBD1, 6 bases. Germline V lookup: CDR1 SNHLY, CDR2 FYNNEI. The V end lost 1 base, the J end lost 7 bases, and 19 bases lay between the germline ends. The CDR3 length is 16 residues. The CDR3 DNA is TGTGCCAGCAGTGAAGAGGGCCGGGTCCTCAGGGGGACCCAGTACTTC. This gives the protein CASSEEGRVLRGTQYF.

This chain joins TRBV5-1 and TRBJ1-1; no firm D call. V was pared by 4 bases and J by 6 bases, with 13 bases between. Germline-derived CDR1 and CDR2 are SGHRS and YFSETQ. The CDR3 is 13 amino acids. The CDR3 spells CASSVAPGSEAFF. CDR3 DNA: TGCGCCAGCAGCGTCGCGCCGGGGTCTGAAGCTTTCTTT.

The CDR3 DNA sequence: TGCGCCAGCAGCCAGAGTCCGGGACAGGGAGGCGGGGAGCTGTTTTTT. Its protein is CASSQSPGQGGGELFF. The V call is TRBV4-1, the J call TRBJ2-2; 9 bases map to TRBD1. The CDR3 runs 16 residues. Unmatched junction bases numbered 9, after V lost 3 bases and J lost 7 bases. Germline loops: CDR1 MGHRA, CDR2 YSYEKL.

This chain links TRBV7-2 with TRBJ1-1, with 8 positions matching TRBD1. Germline-derived CDR1 and CDR2 are SGHTA and FQGNSA. This CDR3 spans 14 amino acids. Trimming cost V 1 base and J 4 bases; bases outside gene matches: 2. DNA of the CDR3: TGTGCCAGCAGCTTAGGGCAGGGGGCCACTGAAGCTTTCTTT. It specifies CASSLGQGATEAFF.

The chain recombines TRBV29-1 with TRBJ2-3; 7 nucleotides match TRBD1. The CDR3 is 12 amino acids. The V gene's germline CDR1 is SQVTM and CDR2 ANQGSEA. V was pared by 7 bases and J by 3 bases, with 4 bases of the junction left unmatched. CDR3 sequence (DNA): TGCAGCGCCGTGACAGGGACAGATACGCAGTATTTT. It encodes CSAVTGTDTQYF.

CDR3 region: CASSYEGVNTEAFF. CDR3 coding DNA: TGTGCCAGCAGTTACGAGGGGGTGAACACTGAAGCTTTCTTT. This chain joins TRBV6-5 and TRBJ1-1, with D possibly TRBD1 on 6 matching bases. CDR1 is MNHEY, CDR2 SVGAGI, per germline. The CDR3 contains 14 residues. V was trimmed by 2 bases and J by 0 bases, leaving 7 bases between them.

This sequence joins TRBV7-9 and TRBJ2-7, with 7 bases lining up with TRBD2. CDR3 size: 13 residues. Germline assignment: CDR1 SEHNR and CDR2 FQNEAQ (reference sequence). The V and J ends lost 3 bases and 5 bases, in that order; junction bases with no gene match: 4. The CDR3 here is CASSLSGVHEQYF. CDR3 DNA: TGTGCCAGCAGCTTGAGCGGGGTCCACGAGCAGTACTTC. Using reference TRBV7-9 and TRBJ2-7 for the parts outside the CDR3, the full variable domain is DTGVSQNPRHKITKRGQNVTFRCDPISEHNRLYWYRQTLGQGPEFLTYFQNEAQLEKSRLLSDRFSAERPKGSFSTLEIQRTEQGDSAMYLCASSLSGVHEQYFGPGTRLTVT.

The chain is built from TRBV9 and TRBJ2-5, with 7 bases lining up with TRBD2. This CDR3 contains 14 residues. Trimming removed 1 base from V and 9 bases from J; junction bases left unmatched: 9. Germline loops: CDR1 SGDLS, CDR2 YYNGEE. The DNA for the CDR3 is TGTGCCAGCAGCGTAAATCGGGGGGACTCGGCCCAGTACTTC. It yields the protein CASSVNRGDSAQYF.

The CDR3 is CASSPRLAGPFSTDTQYF. The CDR3 bases are TGTGCCAGCAGCCCTCGACTAGCGGGACCTTTTAGCACAGATACGCAGTATTTT. This chain uses TRBV7-9 with TRBJ2-3; 11 bases are a match to TRBD2. Germline CDR1 reads SEHNR; CDR2 reads FQNEAQ (reference sequence). This CDR3 is 18 amino acids long. J gave up 0 bases and V 5 bases, and 10 bases lay outside the gene matches.

This clone turned up a few times. This rearrangement joins TRBV7-8 to TRBJ2-7, with D possibly matching TRBD2 (6 bases). V lost 1 base and J lost 4, with 8 bases in between. The germline V gene has CDR1 SGHVS and CDR2 FQNEAQ. The CDR3 consists of 13 residues. CDR3 coding DNA: TGTGCCAGCAGCTTAGGACGGGGGTACGAGCAGTACTTC. Translated, it gives CASSLGRGYEQYF. Together with reference TRBV7-8 and TRBJ2-7, the CDR3 gives the full variable domain: GAGVSQSPRYKVAKRGQDVALRCDPISGHVSLFWYQQALGQGPEFLTYFQNEAQLDKSGLPSDRFFAERPEGSVSTLKIQRTQQEDSAVYLCASSLGRGYEQYFGPGTRLTVT.

This chain uses TRBV4-3 with TRBJ2-5; D perhaps matches TRBD2 (6 bases). From germline, CDR1 is LGHNA and CDR2 YSLEER. V lost 3 bases and J 5 bases, leaving 25 bases between the germline ends. The CDR3 runs 18 residues. The DNA of the CDR3 is TGCGCCAGCAGCCAGACGGTCGGCCGAACTAGCTGGGGGGAGACCCAGTACTTC. Amino acids: CASSQTVGRTSWGETQYF.

The chain recombines TRBV4-2 with TRBJ2-5; TRBD1 aligns across 10 bases. The V and J ends lost 6 bases and 1 base, in that order; junction bases with no gene match: 8. There are 16 residues in the CDR3. The V gene's germline CDR1 is LGHNA and CDR2 YNFKEQ. CDR3 sequence: CASSLRQGASQETQYF. The CDR3 DNA follows: TGTGCCAGCAGTCTTAGACAGGGGGCAAGCCAAGAGACCCAGTACTTC.

The gene calls are TRBV5-4 and TRBJ2-2, with a possible D match to TRBD2 (6 bases). Between the trimmed V and J ends, which lost 0 bases and 5 bases, there was a span of 8 bases. Germline V gene data show CDR1 as SGHNT and CDR2 as YYREEE (reference sequence). The CDR3 length is 14 residues. The CDR3 is CASSLELATGELFF. DNA for the CDR3: TGTGCCAGCAGCTTGGAACTAGCTACCGGGGAGCTGTTTTTT.

The rearrangement joins TRBV29-1 to TRBJ2-1; 12 nucleotides align to TRBD1. The CDR3 length is 14 residues. The germline gives CDR1 SQVTM, CDR2 ANQGSEA. After removal of 7 bases from V and 7 bases from J, the junction contained 8 bases not matched to a gene. The CDR3 bases are TGCAGCGCTGGGGGACAGGGGGCTCGAAATGAGCAGTTCTTC. This sequence encodes CSAGGQGARNEQFF.

This clone was found a few times. The chain uses TRBV12-5 and TRBJ1-2; D may be TRBD1 (6 bases). Per the germline V gene, CDR1 is LGHNT and CDR2 is FRNRAP. Trimming pared 7 bases from V and 4 bases from J, leaving 13 bases between. The CDR3 length is 13 residues. The CDR3 loop reads CASAPGAAYGYTF. The CDR3 region has the DNA TGTGCTAGTGCCCCAGGGGCCGCCTATGGCTACACCTTC.